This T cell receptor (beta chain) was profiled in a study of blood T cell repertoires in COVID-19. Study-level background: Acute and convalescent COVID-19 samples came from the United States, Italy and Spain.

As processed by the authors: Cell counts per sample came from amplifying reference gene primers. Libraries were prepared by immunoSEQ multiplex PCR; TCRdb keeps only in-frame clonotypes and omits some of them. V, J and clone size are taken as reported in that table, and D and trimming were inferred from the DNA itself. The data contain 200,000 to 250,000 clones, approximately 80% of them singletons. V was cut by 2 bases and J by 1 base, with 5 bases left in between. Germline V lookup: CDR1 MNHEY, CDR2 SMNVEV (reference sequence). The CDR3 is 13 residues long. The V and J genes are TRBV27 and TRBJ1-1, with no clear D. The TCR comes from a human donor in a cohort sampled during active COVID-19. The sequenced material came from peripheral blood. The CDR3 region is CASSLVRNTEAFF. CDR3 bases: TGTGCCAGCAGTTTAGTGAGGAACACTGAAGCTTTCTTT.